The 21 T cell receptor beta chains reported below all come from one sample, sequenced in a study of blood T cell repertoires in COVID-19. The table came from immunoSEQ multiplex PCR; TCRdb's copy has only in-frame clones and leaves some out. The data show approximately 300,000 clones, 90% seen once. Sequenced material: peripheral blood. These receptors all stem from a woman between 40 and 50 years old with acute or convalescent COVID-19.

This sequence joins TRBV4-2 and TRBJ2-2, with TRBD1 matching over 7 bases. V gave up 4 bases and J gave up 8 bases; unmatched junction bases: 7. The V gene's germline CDR1 is LGHNA and CDR2 YNFKEQ. The length of the CDR3 is 14 residues. CDR3 in amino acids: CASSPRGGEGELFF. The CDR3 nucleotides are TGTGCCAGCAGCCCCAGAGGGGGCGAGGGGGAGCTGTTTTTT.

This clone was detected only once. The chain carries TRBV11-1 and TRBJ1-2; D is unclear. Germline lookup yields CDR1 SGHAT and CDR2 FQDESV (reference sequence). There are 15 residues in the CDR3. The germline V and J ends were trimmed by 1 base and 0 bases, with 9 bases remaining between them. CDR3 sequence (DNA): TGTGCCAGCAGCTTAGAGGTGACTTCTAACTATGGCTACACCTTC. Encoded protein: CASSLEVTSNYGYTF.

The chain links TRBV18 to TRBJ2-7; maybe TRBD1 (6 bases). This CDR3 spans 13 amino acids. V lost 0 bases and J 7 bases, leaving 10 bases between the germline ends. CDR1 is KGHSH and CDR2 is LQKENI in the germline V gene. DNA for the CDR3: TGTGCCAGCTCACCACCCAGGGGAGATGAGCAGTACGTC. Amino acid sequence: CASSPPRGDEQYV.

The chain joins TRBV5-4 to TRBJ2-5, with D perhaps TRBD2 (6 bases). Trimming left V 2 bases short and J 1 base short, with 9 bases between. The CDR3 has 14 amino acids. Germline V CDR1 and CDR2: SGHNT, YYREEE (reference sequence). CDR3 bases: TGTGCCAGCAGCTTCGGCGGGGCCCAAGAGACCCAGTACTTC. This gives the protein CASSFGGAQETQYF.

The V call is TRBV6-5, the J call TRBJ1-6, with D possibly TRBD1 on 5 matching bases. The CDR3 has 14 amino acids. V shed 8 bases and J shed 8 bases, with 16 bases lying between them. Germline V lookup: CDR1 MNHEY, CDR2 SVGAGI. The CDR3 region is CASGRKGGDSPLHF. The CDR3 coding sequence is TGTGCCAGCGGGAGGAAGGGAGGGGATTCACCCCTCCACTTT.

This chain links TRBV6-1 with TRBJ2-7; 14 bases agree with TRBD2. Germline-derived CDR1 and CDR2 are MNHNS and SASEGT. The V gene end was trimmed by 2 bases and the J gene end by 3 bases; junction bases not matched to a gene: 12. The CDR3 has 19 residues. This CDR3 is CASSETGLAGARIYYEQYV. Here the CDR3 DNA reads TGTGCCAGCAGTGAAACGGGACTAGCGGGGGCCCGAATCTACTACGAGCAGTACGTC.

A remark on this clone: Other DNA sequences in the sample encode the same CDR3. V and J are TRBV4-1 and TRBJ2-5, with 12 bases identical to TRBD2. The V gene end was trimmed by 0 bases and the J gene end by 4 bases; junction bases not matched to a gene: 6. The V gene's germline CDR1 is MGHRA and CDR2 YSYEKL. This CDR3 has 17 amino acids. The CDR3, as DNA: TGCGCCAGCAGCCAAGATCTAGCGGGGGGGCCCCGAGAGACCCAGTACTTC. It encodes CASSQDLAGGPRETQYF.

V is TRBV9 and J is TRBJ2-3, with 13 nucleotides matching TRBD2. CDR3 length: 17 residues. V shed 2 bases and J 2 bases; nucleotides not matched to a gene: 5. Germline V gene lookup returns CDR1 SGDLS and CDR2 YYNGEE. The CDR3 reads CASSVGGLAGYTDTQYF. The CDR3 DNA reads TGTGCCAGCAGCGTGGGGGGACTAGCGGGGTACACAGATACGCAGTATTTT. The entire variable domain, with the rest obtained from reference TRBV9 and TRBJ2-3, is as follows: DSGVTQTPKHLITATGQRVTLRCSPRSGDLSVYWYQQSLDQGLQFLIQYYNGEERAKGNILERFSAQQFPDLHSELNLSSLELGDSALYFCASSVGGLAGYTDTQYFGPGTRLTVL.

The V call is TRBV7-2, the J call TRBJ1-1; 7 bases fit TRBD1. J lost 3 bases, V lost 9 bases, and 4 bases had no gene match. CDR1 SGHTA and CDR2 FQGNSA come from the germline V gene. The CDR3 runs 12 residues. CDR3 residues: CASQQGYTEAFF. The CDR3 nucleotides are TGTGCCAGTCAACAGGGGTACACTGAAGCTTTCTTT. Together with reference TRBV7-2 and TRBJ1-1, the CDR3 gives the full variable domain: GAGVSQSPSNKVTEKGKDVELRCDPISGHTALYWYRQSLGQGLEFLIYFQGNSAPDKSGLPSDRFSAERTGGSVSTLTIQRTQQEDSAVYLCASQQGYTEAFFGQGTRLTVV.

The chain carries TRBV9 and TRBJ1-3; D is possibly TRBD1 (5 bases). The CDR3 loop spans 24 amino acids. The V gene's germline CDR1 is SGDLS and CDR2 YYNGEE. Trimming pared 7 bases from V and 4 bases from J, leaving 45 bases between. The CDR3 DNA reads as TGTGCCAGCCCACGGGGGGAGACAAATCTAAGGACCCATATCCCTGGGCCGACGGGAAACACCATATATTTT. It translates to CASPRGETNLRTHIPGPTGNTIYF.

The V gene is TRBV4-1, the J gene TRBJ2-5; TRBD2 matches at 11 bases. This CDR3 has 17 residues. Germline-derived CDR1 and CDR2 are MGHRA and YSYEKL. The junction had 9 bases not matched to a gene; V was cut back by 3 bases and J by 3 bases. This chain's CDR3 is CASSHPGELAGEETQYF. CDR3 nucleotides: TGCGCCAGCAGCCACCCGGGGGAACTAGCGGGGGAAGAGACCCAGTACTTC.

This clone was seen a single time. This chain connects TRBV7-9 to TRBJ1-2, with D unclear. Deletions cut 0 bases from V and 11 bases from J, with 10 bases between. The CDR3 has 12 amino acids. The germline CDR1 and CDR2 sequences are SEHNR and FQNEAQ (reference sequence). Here the CDR3 DNA reads TGTGCCAGCAGCTTAGCGCAAACGGGGTACACCTTC. This translates into CASSLAQTGYTF.

The chain couples TRBV25-1 to TRBJ1-2; D perhaps matches TRBD1 (5 bases). The CDR3 has 13 residues. Trimming took 3 bases from V and 6 from J, leaving 11 bases between them. In germline, CDR1 is MGHDK, CDR2 SYGVNS. The DNA of the CDR3 is TGTGCCAGCAGTGAGACAGCTCTGGATGGCTACACCTTC. Amino acids: CASSETALDGYTF.

Note on this clone: The sample has other DNA sequences that encode this CDR3 too. The J gene is TRBJ2-5, the V gene TRBV19; D gene unclear. The CDR3 spans 13 residues. Germline lookup yields CDR1 LNHDA and CDR2 SQIVND (reference sequence). The V gene lost 0 bases and the J gene lost 4 bases, with 6 bases spanning the gap. CDR3 residues: CASSIERGETQYF. The CDR3 bases are TGTGCCAGTAGTATAGAGAGAGGAGAGACCCAGTACTTC.

The CDR3 DNA reads TGTGCCAGCAGCTTTTTCGGGTCCATAAGCTCCTACAATGAGCAGTTCTTC. Protein: CASSFFGSISSYNEQFF. This rearrangement joins TRBV7-9 to TRBJ2-1; D gene uncertain. CDR1 and CDR2 (germline): SEHNR, FQNEAQ (reference sequence). Trimming left V 3 bases short and J 0 bases short, with 15 bases between. The CDR3 is 17 amino acids.

J is TRBJ2-3 and V is TRBV18; D is perhaps TRBD1 (5 bases). V gave up 3 bases and J gave up 7 bases, with 17 bases separating them. The CDR3 contains 15 residues. CDR1 and CDR2 from the germline V gene are KGHSH and LQKENI. CDR3 sequence (DNA): TGTGCCAGCTCACCCCAGGGATCCCGGTCAAATACGCAGTATTTT. Amino acids: CASSPQGSRSNTQYF.

This chain uses TRBV24-1 with TRBJ2-3; TRBD2 might be the D (7 bases). Trimming took off 3 bases at V and 9 bases at J, with 15 bases between the two ends. Germline V gene sequence: CDR1 KGHDR, CDR2 SFDVKD. The length of the CDR3 is 14 residues. The CDR3 nucleotides read TGTGCCACCAGTGATCCCCCGGGGGGACACACGCAGTATTTT. Translating gives CATSDPPGGHTQYF.

The chain couples TRBV30 to TRBJ1-1, with D uncertain. Trimming stripped 2 bases from V and 4 bases from J, with 11 bases between. Per the germline V gene, CDR1 is GTSNPN and CDR2 is SVGIG (reference sequence). The CDR3 is 13 residues long. The CDR3 DNA is TGTGCCTGGAGTCGGGGAATTGGCACTGAAGCTTTCTTT. Its translation is CAWSRGIGTEAFF.

The chain combines TRBV2 with TRBJ1-2; 11 bases map to TRBD1. The CDR3 contains 12 residues. The trim removed 10 bases at V and 8 bases at J, leaving 6 bases unmatched. Germline V gives CDR1 SNHLY, CDR2 FYNNEI. CDR3 region: CATRTGGGGYTF. The CDR3, as DNA: TGTGCCACGCGGACAGGGGGCGGCGGCTACACCTTC.

The rearrangement links TRBV19 to TRBJ1-1; a possible D gene is TRBD1 (6 bases). CDR3 size: 12 residues. CDR1 LNHDA and CDR2 SQIVND come from the germline V gene (reference sequence). V was trimmed by 5 bases and J by 8 bases, leaving 12 bases between them. The CDR3 reads CASSWGGREAFF. The CDR3 DNA reads TGTGCCAGTAGTTGGGGGGGCAGGGAAGCTTTCTTT.

The chain couples TRBV19 to TRBJ1-5; D is unresolved. This CDR3 has 15 residues. V lost 3 bases, J lost 2 bases, and 11 bases lay in between. Germline CDR1 reads LNHDA; CDR2 reads SQIVND (reference sequence). The CDR3 reads CASSIGTEGNQPQHF. CDR3 in DNA: TGTGCCAGTAGTATCGGCACGGAGGGCAATCAGCCCCAGCATTTT.